The 16 T cell receptor beta chains below were found in one sample sequenced in a study of patients and donors after allogeneic stem cell transplantation. TCRdb re-called the RT-PCR reads through MiXCR, storing one row per CDR3 protein. The sample yields hundreds of thousands of distinct CDR3 sequences, approximately 16% seen once. The specimen was blood, either unsorted or a sorted T cell fraction (not recorded which). The source of these receptors is a human donor who was either an allogeneic HSCT recipient or a stem cell or donor lymphocyte infusion donor (not recorded which). It is not recorded whose cells these are; they may come from a transplant donor.

The chain has TRBV12-3 or TRBV12-4 and TRBJ2-7; 10 bases match TRBD2. There are 15 residues in the CDR3. V shed 5 bases and J 1 base; nucleotides not matched to a gene: 5. The CDR3 region has the DNA TGTGCCAGCAGTCCGACTAGCGGGTTATCCTACGAGCAGTACTTC. This gives the protein CASSPTSGLSYEQYF.

Ten or more counts support this clonotype. The rearrangement uses TRBV5-6 and TRBJ2-1; tentatively, D is TRBD1 (5 bases). Trimming removed 0 bases from V and 10 bases from J, with 11 bases in between. CDR3 length: 13 residues. Germline V CDR1 and CDR2: SGHDT, YYEEEE. The CDR3 region has the DNA TGTGCCAGCAGCTTGGCAGGGTCAAACGAGCAGTTCTTC. Translation: CASSLAGSNEQFF. Full variable domain (rest looked up from reference TRBV5-6 and TRBJ2-1): DAGVTQSPTHLIKTRGQQVTLRCSPKSGHDTVSWYQQALGQGPQFIFQYYEEEERQRGNFPDRFSGHQFPNYSSELNVNALLLGDSALYLCASSLAGSNEQFFGPGTRLTVL.

The chain couples TRBV5-6 to TRBJ2-7, with 8 bases lining up with TRBD1. V trimming: 4 bases; J trimming: 8 bases; junction bases outside the gene matches: 5. The CDR3 runs to 12 residues. Germline CDR1 SGHDT, CDR2 YYEEEE. DNA for the CDR3: TGTGCCAGCAGCCCGGACAGGGATCAGCAGTACTTC. Translated, it gives CASSPDRDQQYF.

The rearrangement joins TRBV6-2 or TRBV6-3 to TRBJ2-6; D might be TRBD1 (6 bases). The germline V gene has CDR1 MNHEY and CDR2 SVGEGT. This CDR3 is built from 12 residues. Trimming cost V 6 bases and J 12 bases, with 12 bases left between them. CDR3 sequence (DNA): TGTGCCAGCAGCAGGGGTCTTAGCGTCCTGACTTTC. This encodes CASSRGLSVLTF.

This clonotype was seen ten or more times. The rearrangement uses TRBV7-8 and TRBJ2-1; 8 nucleotides align to TRBD2. Germline V gene sequence: CDR1 SGHVS, CDR2 FQNEAQ. CDR3 length equals 15 residues. CDR3 in amino acids: CDRLAGGFSYNEQFF. CDR3 bases: TGTGATCGTTTGGCGGGGGGATTCTCCTACAATGAGCAGTTCTTC.

This clonotype appeared many times. V usage is TRBV4-1 and J usage is TRBJ2-1; D not certain. Germline V gene lookup returns CDR1 MGHRA and CDR2 YSYEKL. Trimming took off 1 base at V and 6 bases at J, with 4 bases between the two ends. This CDR3 has 12 amino acids. The CDR3 region has the DNA TGCGCCAGCAGCCAAGGGGCCAATGAGCAGTTCTTC. It codes for CASSQGANEQFF.

This clonotype was seen only a few times. This rearrangement joins TRBV9 to TRBJ1-4; 8 nucleotides match TRBD1. J gave up 8 bases and V 3 bases, and 9 bases lay outside the gene matches. Germline loops: CDR1 SGDLS, CDR2 YYNGEE. The CDR3 covers 15 residues. Here the CDR3 reads CASSDRQGIEEKLFF. In nucleotides, the CDR3 is TGTGCCAGCAGCGATCGACAGGGGATAGAGGAAAAACTGTTTTTT.

This clonotype was found a few times. The chain uses TRBV4-1 and TRBJ2-5, with TRBD1 matching 11 bases. The germline CDR1 and CDR2 sequences are MGHRA and YSYEKL. This CDR3 spans 19 amino acids. The V gene end was trimmed by 6 bases and the J gene end by 0 bases; junction bases not matched to a gene: 15. The CDR3 nucleotides read TGCGCCAGCAGTCAACGTCAGCCCTCGGGACAGGGGGACCAAGAGACCCAGTACTTC. This translates into CASSQRQPSGQGDQETQYF.

The chain recombines TRBV7-9 with TRBJ2-5, with D tentatively TRBD2 (6 bases). The CDR3 covers 14 residues. CDR1 SEHNR and CDR2 FQNEAQ come from the germline V gene (reference sequence). The V and J ends lost 3 bases and 5 bases respectively, with 13 bases between them. In DNA form, the CDR3 reads TGTGCCAGCAGCTTTGGAGGGCAGCGGGAGACCCAGTACTTC. Protein: CASSFGGQRETQYF.

This clonotype has a handful of counts. The chain uses TRBV9 and TRBJ1-3; the D gene is possibly TRBD1 (5 bases). CDR1 SGDLS and CDR2 YYNGEE come from the germline V gene. V was pared by 5 bases and J by 4 bases, with 16 bases between. CDR3 length: 15 residues. CDR3 nucleotides: TGTGCCAGCAGTGACGAGACAGAGCCAGGAAACACCATATATTTT. This gives the protein CASSDETEPGNTIYF. The full variable domain, with the rest looked up from reference TRBV9 and TRBJ1-3, is DSGVTQTPKHLITATGQRVTLRCSPRSGDLSVYWYQQSLDQGLQFLIQYYNGEERAKGNILERFSAQQFPDLHSELNLSSLELGDSALYFCASSDETEPGNTIYFGEGSWLTVV.

The chain uses TRBV12-3 or TRBV12-4 and TRBJ1-1, with a possible D match to TRBD1 (5 bases). The ends were cut back, 6 bases at V and 5 bases at J, with 16 bases in the middle. This CDR3 contains 14 residues. This chain's CDR3 is CASRVGGVGTEAFF. The CDR3, as DNA: TGTGCCAGCAGGGTTGGGGGGGTAGGAACTGAAGCTTTCTTT.

This clonotype was observed many times. The V gene is TRBV20-1, the J gene TRBJ2-1, with 7 nucleotides matching TRBD1. CDR1 is DFQATT and CDR2 is SNEGSKA in the germline V gene (reference sequence). The V and J ends lost 7 bases and 1 base, in that order; junction bases with no gene match: 7. CDR3 length: 14 amino acids. CDR3 nucleotides: TGCAGTGGGGAGAGGACAGGATCCTACAATGAGCAGTTCTTC. Residues: CSGERTGSYNEQFF.

The chain is built from TRBV6-5 and TRBJ2-6; D is unclear. Looked up from germline, CDR1 is MNHEY and CDR2 is SVGAGI. This CDR3 has 15 residues. Trimming removed 2 bases at V and 2 bases at J, with 7 bases between. The CDR3 region is CASSYEQAGANVLTF. The CDR3 region has the DNA TGTGCCAGCAGTTACGAGCAGGCTGGGGCCAACGTCCTGACTTTC.

This sequence joins TRBV12-3 or TRBV12-4 and TRBJ1-1; D gene ambiguous. The CDR3 sequence is 19 residues long. The V end was cut by 1 base, the J end by 0 bases, with 21 bases between. The CDR3 loop is CASSLGWGRGGIMNTEAFF. The DNA of the CDR3 is TGTGCCAGCAGTTTAGGGTGGGGAAGAGGTGGGATTATGAACACTGAAGCTTTCTTT.

V gene TRBV5-5 combines with J gene TRBJ1-5; D not resolved. This CDR3 region has 15 residues. Germline V gives CDR1 SGHKS, CDR2 YYEKEE (reference sequence). The germline V and J ends were trimmed by 6 bases and 2 bases, with 15 bases remaining between them. The CDR3 DNA sequence: TGTGCCAGCACCCCGGATGTAGTTGGCAATCAGCCCCAGCATTTT. It translates to CASTPDVVGNQPQHF. Based on the CDR3 plus reference TRBV5-5 and TRBJ1-5, the full variable domain is DAGVTQSPTHLIKTRGQQVTLRCSPISGHKSVSWYQQVLGQGPQFIFQYYEKEERGRGNFPDRFSARQFPNYSSELNVNALLLGDSALYLCASTPDVVGNQPQHFGDGTRLSIL.

The V gene is TRBV20-1, the J gene TRBJ2-1, with 8 bases lining up with TRBD1. V gave up 6 bases and J gave up 7 bases; unmatched junction bases: 11. Germline V lookup: CDR1 DFQATT, CDR2 SNEGSKA (reference sequence). The CDR3 runs 14 residues. CDR3 sequence reads: CSAPGQGARNEQFF. In DNA, the CDR3 is TGCAGTGCCCCCGGGCAGGGGGCGCGGAATGAGCAGTTCTTC.